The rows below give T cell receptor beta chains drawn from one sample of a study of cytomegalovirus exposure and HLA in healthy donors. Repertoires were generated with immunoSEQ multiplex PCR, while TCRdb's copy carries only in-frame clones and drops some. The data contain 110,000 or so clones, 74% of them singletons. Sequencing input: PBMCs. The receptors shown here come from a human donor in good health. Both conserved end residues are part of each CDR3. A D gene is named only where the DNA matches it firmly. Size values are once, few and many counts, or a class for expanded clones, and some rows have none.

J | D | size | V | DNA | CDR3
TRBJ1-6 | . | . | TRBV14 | TGTGCCAGCAGCCAATTCCGGACAGCCAATAATTCACCCCTCCACTTT | CASSQFRTANNSPLHF
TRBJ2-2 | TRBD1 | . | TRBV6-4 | TGTGCCAGCAGTCCCCAAGGGGGCTTCACCGGGGAGCTGTTTTTT | CASSPQGGFTGELFF
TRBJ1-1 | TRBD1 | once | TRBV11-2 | TGTGCCAGCAGCTTAGGGCCTTCAGGACAGGGAGGGAGCACTGAAGCTTTCTTT | CASSLGPSGQGGSTEAFF
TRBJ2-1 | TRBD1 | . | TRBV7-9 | TGTGCCAGCAGCTCGGGACAGGGGGCGCTTGAGCAGTTCTTC | CASSSGQGALEQFF
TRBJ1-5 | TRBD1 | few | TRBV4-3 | TGCGCCAGCAGCCAAGAAGGACAGGGGGGACAGCCCCAGCATTTT | CASSQEGQGGQPQHF
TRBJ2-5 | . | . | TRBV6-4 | TGTGCCAGCAGTGTTCAGGGAGGAGAGACCCAGTACTTC | CASSVQGGETQYF
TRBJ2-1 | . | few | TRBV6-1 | TGTGCCAGCAGTGATAACGGGTTCAATGAGCAGTTCTTC | CASSDNGFNEQFF
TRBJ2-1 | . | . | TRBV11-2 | TGTGCCAGCAGCCGAGAGACAGGAGCCCTTACTAATGAGCAGTTCTTC | CASSRETGALTNEQFF
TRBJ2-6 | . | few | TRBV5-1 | TGCGCCAGCAGCTTGGGGACAGCCTCTGGGGCCAACGTCCTGACTTTC | CASSLGTASGANVLTF
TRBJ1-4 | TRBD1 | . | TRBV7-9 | TGTGCCAGCAGCCCCAGACAGGGCACTAATGAAAAACTGTTTTTT | CASSPRQGTNEKLFF
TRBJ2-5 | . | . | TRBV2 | TGTGCCAGCAGTGTCGGAGAGACCCAGTACTTC | CASSVGETQYF
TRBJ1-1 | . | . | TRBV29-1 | TGCAGCGTTGACTCTTCGGGGTTAGAGACTGAAGCTTTCTTT | CSVDSSGLETEAFF
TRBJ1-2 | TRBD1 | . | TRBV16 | TGTGCCAGCAACGAACAGGGGGCGGCTTCTAACTATGGCTACACCTTC | CASNEQGAASNYGYTF
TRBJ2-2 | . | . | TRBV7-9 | TGTGCCAGCAGCAAACAGGGACCGGACACCGGGGAGCTGTTTTTT | CASSKQGPDTGELFF
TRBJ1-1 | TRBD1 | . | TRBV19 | TGTGCCAGTAGCCCTTCGACAGGGGTGACTGAAGCTTTCTTT | CASSPSTGVTEAFF
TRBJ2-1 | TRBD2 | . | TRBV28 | TGTGCCAGCAGTTTTGGGGGACTAGATCAGGCTGAGCAGTTCTTC | CASSFGGLDQAEQFF
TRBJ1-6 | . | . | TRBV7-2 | TGTGCCAGCAGCTTAAACAGCAAGAATTCACCCCTCCACTTT | CASSLNSKNSPLHF
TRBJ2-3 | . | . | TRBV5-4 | TGTGCCAGCACCGGACTACCCAACACAGATACGCAGTATTTT | CASTGLPNTDTQYF
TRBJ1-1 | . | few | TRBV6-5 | TGTGCCGCCCGGCGGCCGAACACTGAAGCTTTCTTT | CAARRPNTEAFF
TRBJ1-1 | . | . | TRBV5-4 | TGTGCCAGCAGCTTGGCCTCCGGGGAAACCAACTTGAACACTGAAGCTTTCTTT | CASSLASGETNLNTEAFF
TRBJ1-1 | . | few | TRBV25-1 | TGTGCCAGCAGTGGGCTGGGGGCCGGGGAAGCTTTCTTT | CASSGLGAGEAFF
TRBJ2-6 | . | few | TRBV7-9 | TGTGCCAGCAGCTTAGGCCAGTCTGGGGCCAACGTCCTGACTTTC | CASSLGQSGANVLTF
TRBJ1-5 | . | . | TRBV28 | TGTGCCAGCAGTTTAATGTATCAGGTCAATCAGCCCCAGCATTTT | CASSLMYQVNQPQHF
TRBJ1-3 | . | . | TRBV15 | TGTGCCACCAGCAGAGATCCCAGGGGCCTCGTCGGTGAGCGAAACACCATATATTTT | CATSRDPRGLVGERNTIYF
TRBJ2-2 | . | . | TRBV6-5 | TGTGCCAGCAGTTACGTAGAACAGGGCGGGGAGCTGTTTTTT | CASSYVEQGGELFF
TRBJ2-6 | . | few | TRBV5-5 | TGTGCCAGCACCCTGCGTACAGGATCTTCTGGGGCCAACGTCCTGACTTTC | CASTLRTGSSGANVLTF
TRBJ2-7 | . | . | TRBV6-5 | TGTGCCAGCAGTTACGTTGGGACTCTGGGCGAGCAGTACTTC | CASSYVGTLGEQYF
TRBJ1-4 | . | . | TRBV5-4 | TGTGCCAGCAGCTTGGCCCGCGGGGCAACTAATGAAAAACTGTTTTTT | CASSLARGATNEKLFF
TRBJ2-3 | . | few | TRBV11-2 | TGTGCCAGCTCCACTCCACCCAGCACAGATACGCAGTATTTT | CASSTPPSTDTQYF
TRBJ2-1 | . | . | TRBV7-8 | TGTGCCAGCAGCTTAACTAGCTGGAATGAGCAGTTCTTC | CASSLTSWNEQFF
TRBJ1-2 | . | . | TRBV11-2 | TGTGCCAGCAGCTTCGACAGGAACTATGGCTACACCTTC | CASSFDRNYGYTF
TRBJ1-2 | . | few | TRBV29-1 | TGCAGCGTTGGTGCGGTAAACTATGGCTACACCTTC | CSVGAVNYGYTF
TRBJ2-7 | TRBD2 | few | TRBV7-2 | TGTGCCAGCAGCTTAGTGAGGGCCGGGACTAGCGGGGAGTACGAGCAGTACTTC | CASSLVRAGTSGEYEQYF
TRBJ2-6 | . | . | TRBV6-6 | TGTGCCAGCAGCTCGGACACATACTCTGGGGCCAACGTCCTGACTTTC | CASSSDTYSGANVLTF
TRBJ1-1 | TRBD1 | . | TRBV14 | TGTGCCAGCACCCAGGGGGCAGAAGCTTTCTTT | CASTQGAEAFF
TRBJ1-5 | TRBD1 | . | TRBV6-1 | TGTGCCAGCTGGGGGACAGGGGTCCAGCCCCAGCATTTT | CASWGTGVQPQHF
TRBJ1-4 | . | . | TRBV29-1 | TGCAGCGTTGCGCGGCCTAATGAAAAACTGTTTTTT | CSVARPNEKLFF
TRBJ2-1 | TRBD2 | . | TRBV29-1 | TGCAGCGTGAGTGGGGGGGACTCCTACAATGAGCAGTTCTTC | CSVSGGDSYNEQFF
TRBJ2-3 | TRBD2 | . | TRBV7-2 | TGTGCCAGCCGAACGGGTGGGGCGGGAGGGTCCGGTACGCAGTATTTT | CASRTGGAGGSGTQYF
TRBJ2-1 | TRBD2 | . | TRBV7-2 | TGTGCCAGCAGCTTAGCGTGGGGGGGTTCAGTCAATGAGCAGTTCTTC | CASSLAWGGSVNEQFF
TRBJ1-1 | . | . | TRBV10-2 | TGCGCCAGCAGCTGGACAGAAATGAACACTGAAGCTTTCTTT | CASSWTEMNTEAFF
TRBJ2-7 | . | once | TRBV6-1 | TGTGCCAGCACCGTCCTCAGAAGCTCCTACGAGCAGTACTTC | CASTVLRSSYEQYF
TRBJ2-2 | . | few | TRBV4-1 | TGCGCCAGCAGCCAAGGAGGGTTGGGCGGGGAGCTGTTTTTT | CASSQGGLGGELFF
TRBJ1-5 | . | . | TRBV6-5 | TGTGCCAGCAGCGCCCCCGGGGTCAATCAGCCCCAGCATTTT | CASSAPGVNQPQHF
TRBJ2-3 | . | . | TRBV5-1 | TGCGCCAGCAGCCCCAAACCCCCCCAGGGGACCTTAACAGATACGCAGTATTTT | CASSPKPPQGTLTDTQYF
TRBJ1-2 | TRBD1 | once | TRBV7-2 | TGTGCCAGCAGCACTGGACAGGGTTCGTTCTATGGCTACACCTTC | CASSTGQGSFYGYTF
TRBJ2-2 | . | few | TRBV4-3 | TGCGCCAGCAGCCAAGATTACATGAACACCGGGGAGCTGTTTTTT | CASSQDYMNTGELFF
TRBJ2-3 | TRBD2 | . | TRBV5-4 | TGTGCCAGCAGCTGGGGACTAGCGGGAGACGCGGATACGCAGTATTTT | CASSWGLAGDADTQYF
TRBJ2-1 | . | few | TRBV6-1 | TGTGCCAGCAGTGAATCGTGGACCAAGGGGGATGAGCAGTTCTTC | CASSESWTKGDEQFF
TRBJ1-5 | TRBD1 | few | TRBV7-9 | TGTGCCAGCAGCAACCAGGGGGCCTGGGGCAATCAGCCCCAGCATTTT | CASSNQGAWGNQPQHF
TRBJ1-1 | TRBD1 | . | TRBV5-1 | TGCGCCAGCAGCCCCGGACAGGGCGCTGAAGCTTTCTTT | CASSPGQGAEAFF
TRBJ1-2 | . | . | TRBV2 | TGTGCCAGCATTCGGACACCCTATGGCTACACCTTC | CASIRTPYGYTF
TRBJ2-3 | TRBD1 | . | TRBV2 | TGTGCCAGCAGTAAGGACAGGGGGCCCACAGATACGCAGTATTTT | CASSKDRGPTDTQYF
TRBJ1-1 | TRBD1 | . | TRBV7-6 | TGTGCCAGCAGCTTAGGGTCACAGGGGGCGCGAGAAGCTTTCTTT | CASSLGSQGAREAFF
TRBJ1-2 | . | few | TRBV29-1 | TGCAGCGTCAGCCGGGGGACTAACTATGGCTACACCTTC | CSVSRGTNYGYTF
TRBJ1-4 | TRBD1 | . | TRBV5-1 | TGCGCCAGCAGCCGCCAGGGACAGGGGGCTGGGGATGAAAAACTGTTTTTT | CASSRQGQGAGDEKLFF
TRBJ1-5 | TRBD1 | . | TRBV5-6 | TGTGCCAGCAGCAGTTCGGACAGGGTTTTAAGTAGCAATCAGCCCCAGCATTTT | CASSSSDRVLSSNQPQHF